The clone carrying this T cell receptor (beta chain) was observed once. The data are from a study of cytomegalovirus exposure and HLA in healthy donors. Produced via immunoSEQ multiplex PCR; TCRdb's table is partial and in-frame only. Here the sample spans 130,000 to 150,000 clones, 84% being singletons. Per germline, CDR1 SGHTA and CDR2 FQGTGA. V dropped 5 bases and J dropped 0 bases, with 8 bases sitting between them. The CDR3 contains 14 residues. The sequenced sample was PBMCs. The receptor was isolated from a woman aged 25-40 years in good health and CMV-seronegative. The chain couples TRBV7-3 to TRBJ1-3; D is possibly TRBD1 (6 bases). This chain's CDR3 is CASSTGSSGNTIYF. As DNA, the CDR3 is TGTGCCAGCAGCACAGGGAGCTCTGGAAACACCATATATTTT.